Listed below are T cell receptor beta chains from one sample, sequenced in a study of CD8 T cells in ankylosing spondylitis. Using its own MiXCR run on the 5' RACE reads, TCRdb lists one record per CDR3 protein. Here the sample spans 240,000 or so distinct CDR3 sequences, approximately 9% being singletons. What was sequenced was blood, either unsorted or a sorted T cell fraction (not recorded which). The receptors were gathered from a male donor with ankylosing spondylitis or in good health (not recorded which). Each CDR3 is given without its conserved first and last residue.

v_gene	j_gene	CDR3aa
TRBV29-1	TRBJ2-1	SVESPSGSSYNEQF
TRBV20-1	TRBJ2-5	SMGTSGIGTQY
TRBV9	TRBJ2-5	ASSTRTGEQETQY
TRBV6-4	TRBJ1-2	ASSRGGPYGYT
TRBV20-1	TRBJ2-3	SALAGASTDTQY
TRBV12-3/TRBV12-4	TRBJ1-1	ASSLGWGTLGTEAF
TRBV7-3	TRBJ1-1	ASTKGQTNTEAF
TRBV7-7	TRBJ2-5	ASSSSYRGAGQETQY
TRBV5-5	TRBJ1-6	ASSLRVGGLSAGTPLH
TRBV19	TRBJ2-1	ASSNRDKKREAVEQF
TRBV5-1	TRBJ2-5	ASRDLTGETQY
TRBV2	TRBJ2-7	ASSETTTYEQY
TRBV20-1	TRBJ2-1	SARVAGGFRIEQF
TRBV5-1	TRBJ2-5	ASSGQTSSGETQY
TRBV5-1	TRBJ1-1	ASSPTGAFSEAF